These T cell receptor beta chains were read from a single sample in a study of T cell changes during pregnancy in multiple sclerosis. Clones were read by immunoSEQ multiplex PCR, and TCRdb kept only the in-frame ones, dropping some. The sample yields roughly 45,000 clones, around 93% seen once. The sequencing here drew on CD8+ T cells from peripheral blood mononuclear cells, taken after pregnancy. The receptors derive from a female donor with multiple sclerosis, enrolled in a pregnancy study. Each CDR3 is given with its conserved first and last residue. Each record gives: J gene, clone size, V gene, D gene, CDR3 protein, CDR3 DNA. D genes are given only for firm matches. The size entry is marked missing in some rows and otherwise reads once, few, many or a size class.

j_call: TRBJ1-1
clone_size: -
v_call: TRBV5-4
d_call: -
cdr3_aa: CASSLREPNTEAFF
cdr3_nt: TGTGCCAGCAGCCTCAGGGAACCGAACACTGAAGCTTTCTTT

j_call: TRBJ2-7
clone_size: -
v_call: TRBV5-1
d_call: -
cdr3_aa: CASSSAGSAEEQYF
cdr3_nt: TGCGCCAGCAGCTCCGCCGGGTCGGCCGAGGAGCAGTACTTC

j_call: TRBJ2-1
clone_size: -
v_call: TRBV2
d_call: -
cdr3_aa: CASRGYGGQEYNEQFF
cdr3_nt: TGTGCCAGCAGGGGATATGGGGGACAAGAGTACAATGAGCAGTTCTTC

j_call: TRBJ1-1
clone_size: -
v_call: TRBV29-1
d_call: -
cdr3_aa: CSVPTRTENTEAFF
cdr3_nt: TGCAGCGTGCCTACTCGGACAGAGAACACTGAAGCTTTCTTT

j_call: TRBJ2-6
clone_size: -
v_call: TRBV5-1
d_call: -
cdr3_aa: CASSTDRSGANVLTF
cdr3_nt: TGCGCCAGCAGCACCGACAGGTCTGGGGCCAACGTCCTGACTTTC

j_call: TRBJ1-1
clone_size: -
v_call: TRBV5-8
d_call: TRBD1
cdr3_aa: CASSLGQGWSWSTEAFF
cdr3_nt: TGTGCCAGCAGCCTAGGACAGGGTTGGTCCTGGAGCACTGAAGCTTTCTTT

j_call: TRBJ2-1
clone_size: -
v_call: TRBV4-1
d_call: -
cdr3_aa: CASSQELGLVGDEQFF
cdr3_nt: TGCGCCAGCAGCCAAGAGTTGGGACTCGTTGGGGATGAGCAGTTCTTC

j_call: TRBJ2-1
clone_size: -
v_call: TRBV7-6
d_call: -
cdr3_aa: CASSLGPSSYNEQFF
cdr3_nt: TGTGCCAGCAGCTTGGGCCCGAGCTCCTACAATGAGCAGTTCTTC

j_call: TRBJ2-7
clone_size: -
v_call: TRBV4-2
d_call: -
cdr3_aa: CASSQDLGASSYEQYF
cdr3_nt: TGTGCCAGCAGCCAAGATTTGGGCGCCTCCTCCTACGAGCAGTACTTC

j_call: TRBJ2-7
clone_size: -
v_call: TRBV21-1
d_call: -
cdr3_aa: CASSTFGTGTDDYEQYF
cdr3_nt: -

j_call: TRBJ2-4
clone_size: -
v_call: TRBV15
d_call: TRBD1
cdr3_aa: CATSRDPLGQGAKNIQYF
cdr3_nt: TGTGCCACCAGCAGAGACCCTTTGGGACAGGGGGCCAAAAACATTCAGTACTTC

j_call: TRBJ1-4
clone_size: -
v_call: TRBV6-1
d_call: -
cdr3_aa: CASSHIAGGNEKLFF
cdr3_nt: TGTGCCAGCAGCCATATAGCCGGGGGAAATGAAAAACTGTTTTTT

j_call: TRBJ2-1
clone_size: -
v_call: TRBV7-6
d_call: TRBD2
cdr3_aa: CASSSMSGGSYNEQFF
cdr3_nt: TGTGCCAGCAGCTCCATGAGCGGGGGGTCCTACAATGAGCAGTTCTTC

j_call: TRBJ1-2
clone_size: once
v_call: TRBV9
d_call: -
cdr3_aa: CASSASPDSLHGGYTF
cdr3_nt: TGTGCCAGCAGCGCATCACCAGACAGCCTCCACGGGGGCTACACCTTC

j_call: TRBJ1-2
clone_size: -
v_call: TRBV9
d_call: -
cdr3_aa: CASGADVYGYTF
cdr3_nt: TGTGCCAGCGGGGCCGATGTCTATGGCTACACCTTC

j_call: TRBJ1-2
clone_size: -
v_call: TRBV9
d_call: -
cdr3_aa: CASSVVGGGYTF
cdr3_nt: TGTGCCAGCAGCGTAGTTGGGGGGGGCTACACCTTC

j_call: TRBJ2-3
clone_size: -
v_call: TRBV19
d_call: TRBD2
cdr3_aa: CASSSRLAGGGADTQYF
cdr3_nt: TGTGCCAGTAGTTCCAGACTAGCGGGGGGGGGCGCAGATACGCAGTATTTT

j_call: TRBJ2-7
clone_size: -
v_call: TRBV7-2
d_call: TRBD2
cdr3_aa: CASSLMRTSSYEQYF
cdr3_nt: TGTGCCAGCAGCTTAATGAGGACTAGCTCCTACGAGCAGTACTTC

j_call: TRBJ2-7
clone_size: few
v_call: TRBV15
d_call: TRBD1
cdr3_aa: CATSRDRLTGGYEQYF
cdr3_nt: TGTGCCACCAGCAGAGATAGGCTGACAGGGGGCTACGAGCAGTACTTC

j_call: TRBJ2-3
clone_size: -
v_call: TRBV7-3
d_call: -
cdr3_aa: CASSLGWTPSTDTQYF
cdr3_nt: TGTGCCAGCAGCTTAGGTTGGACACCTTCCACAGATACGCAGTATTTT

j_call: TRBJ2-7
clone_size: -
v_call: TRBV5-4
d_call: -
cdr3_aa: CASSSSSGTHSYEQYF
cdr3_nt: TGTGCCAGCAGCTCCTCCTCCGGGACTCACTCCTACGAGCAGTACTTC

j_call: TRBJ2-7
clone_size: -
v_call: TRBV7-2
d_call: -
cdr3_aa: CASSSRDRRRDEQYF
cdr3_nt: TGTGCCAGCAGCTCCCGAGACAGAAGGAGGGACGAGCAGTACTTC

j_call: TRBJ2-7
clone_size: few
v_call: TRBV7-9
d_call: -
cdr3_aa: CASSFGAPYEQYF
cdr3_nt: TGTGCCAGCAGCTTTGGGGCCCCCTACGAGCAGTACTTC

j_call: TRBJ1-2
clone_size: -
v_call: TRBV6-1
d_call: -
cdr3_aa: CAMARGSVGYTF
cdr3_nt: TGTGCCATGGCGAGGGGGTCTGTTGGCTACACCTTC

j_call: TRBJ2-7
clone_size: -
v_call: TRBV28
d_call: -
cdr3_aa: CASTPTGVYEQYF
cdr3_nt: TGTGCCAGCACTCCGACCGGGGTCTACGAGCAGTACTTC

j_call: TRBJ2-7
clone_size: -
v_call: TRBV28
d_call: TRBD2
cdr3_aa: CASSFFASGYEQYF
cdr3_nt: TGTGCCAGCAGTTTTTTCGCTAGCGGCTACGAGCAGTACTTC

j_call: TRBJ1-4
clone_size: few
v_call: TRBV5-1
d_call: -
cdr3_aa: CASSFHEGSTTNEKLFF
cdr3_nt: TGCGCCAGCAGCTTTCATGAGGGAAGCACAACTAATGAAAAACTGTTTTTT

j_call: TRBJ1-2
clone_size: -
v_call: TRBV4-2
d_call: -
cdr3_aa: CASTPSLTVNYGYTF
cdr3_nt: TGTGCCAGCACCCCAAGCCTAACGGTCAACTATGGCTACACCTTC

j_call: TRBJ2-1
clone_size: -
v_call: TRBV7-6
d_call: -
cdr3_aa: CASSHPQGADYNEQFF
cdr3_nt: TGTGCCAGCAGCCATCCTCAGGGTGCAGACTACAATGAGCAGTTCTTC

j_call: TRBJ1-6
clone_size: -
v_call: TRBV6-4
d_call: -
cdr3_aa: CASSDTDSSPLHF
cdr3_nt: TGTGCCAGCAGTGACACGGACAGTTCACCCCTCCACTTT

j_call: TRBJ1-1
clone_size: -
v_call: TRBV7-6
d_call: -
cdr3_aa: CASSLAPGGNTEAFF
cdr3_nt: TGTGCCAGCAGCTTAGCCCCCGGGGGGAACACTGAAGCTTTCTTT

j_call: TRBJ1-2
clone_size: -
v_call: TRBV5-1
d_call: TRBD1
cdr3_aa: CASSPGTGYSYGYTF
cdr3_nt: TGCGCCAGCAGCCCCGGGACAGGATATAGCTATGGCTACACCTTC

j_call: TRBJ1-1
clone_size: once
v_call: TRBV6-1
d_call: TRBD1
cdr3_aa: CASSPDRANTEAFF
cdr3_nt: TGTGCCAGCAGTCCAGACAGGGCGAACACTGAAGCTTTCTTT

j_call: TRBJ1-1
clone_size: -
v_call: TRBV6-7
d_call: -
cdr3_aa: CASRYPGWAHTEAFF
cdr3_nt: TGTGCCAGCAGGTACCCCGGCTGGGCCCACACTGAAGCTTTCTTT

j_call: TRBJ2-7
clone_size: -
v_call: TRBV15
d_call: TRBD2
cdr3_aa: CATSRDTRLAGGGDEQYF
cdr3_nt: TGTGCCACCAGCAGAGATACCCGACTAGCGGGAGGTGGGGACGAGCAGTACTTC

j_call: TRBJ1-2
clone_size: once
v_call: TRBV6-1
d_call: -
cdr3_aa: CASTGYGYTF
cdr3_nt: TGTGCCAGCACAGGTTATGGCTACACCTTC

j_call: TRBJ2-1
clone_size: -
v_call: TRBV27
d_call: -
cdr3_aa: CASSYETGVNEQFF
cdr3_nt: TGTGCCAGCAGTTACGAGACTGGAGTCAATGAGCAGTTCTTC

j_call: TRBJ1-2
clone_size: -
v_call: TRBV9
d_call: -
cdr3_aa: CASSVGPGSDGYTF
cdr3_nt: TGTGCCAGCAGCGTAGGGCCGGGATCGGATGGCTACACCTTC

j_call: TRBJ2-7
clone_size: -
v_call: TRBV2
d_call: -
cdr3_aa: CASTERVVPPHEQYF
cdr3_nt: TGTGCCAGCACCGAAAGAGTGGTTCCCCCCCACGAGCAGTACTTC

j_call: TRBJ2-6
clone_size: -
v_call: TRBV2
d_call: TRBD1
cdr3_aa: CASSGTGTGANVLTF
cdr3_nt: TGTGCCAGCAGTGGGACAGGCACTGGGGCCAACGTCCTGACTTTC

j_call: TRBJ2-1
clone_size: -
v_call: TRBV7-9
d_call: TRBD2
cdr3_aa: CASSFKTSGRSDEQFF
cdr3_nt: TGTGCCAGCAGCTTTAAGACTAGCGGGAGGTCCGATGAGCAGTTCTTC

j_call: TRBJ2-7
clone_size: once
v_call: TRBV10-3
d_call: TRBD2
cdr3_aa: CAISDIAGDEQYF
cdr3_nt: TGTGCCATCAGTGACATAGCGGGAGACGAGCAGTACTTC